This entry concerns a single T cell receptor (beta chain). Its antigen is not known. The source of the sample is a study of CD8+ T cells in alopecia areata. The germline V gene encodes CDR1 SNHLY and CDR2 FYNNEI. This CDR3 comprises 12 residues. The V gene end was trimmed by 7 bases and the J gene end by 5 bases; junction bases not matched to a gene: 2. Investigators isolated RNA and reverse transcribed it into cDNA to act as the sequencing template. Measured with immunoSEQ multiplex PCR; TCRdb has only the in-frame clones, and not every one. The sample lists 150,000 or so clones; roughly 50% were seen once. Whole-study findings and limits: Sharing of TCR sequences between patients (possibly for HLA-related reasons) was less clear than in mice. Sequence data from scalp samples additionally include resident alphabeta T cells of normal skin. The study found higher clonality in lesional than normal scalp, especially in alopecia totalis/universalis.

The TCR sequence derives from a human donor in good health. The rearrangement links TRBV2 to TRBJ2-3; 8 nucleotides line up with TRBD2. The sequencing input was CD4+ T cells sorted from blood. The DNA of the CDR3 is TGTGCCAGCAACCTAGCGGGAGATACGCAGTATTTT. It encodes CASNLAGDTQYF.